A selection of T cell receptor beta chains follows, all from one sample in a study of T cell responses to AZD1222 COVID-19 vaccine. This table comes from immunoSEQ multiplex PCR, and its TCRdb copy is limited to in-frame clones, with some not included. The sample contains 57,000 or so clones, 60% to 85% of which appear only once. The material was peripheral blood, obtained 28 days after the second AZD1222 dose. These receptor sequences come from an adult who received the AZD1222 COVID-19 vaccine. CDR3s include the opening cysteine and the closing phenylalanine or tryptophan. A D gene is named only where the DNA matches it firmly. Clone size is shown for a subset of rows, as once, few, many or a class of expanded clone.

CDR3: CASSLKNSGGAMETQYF
DNA: TGTGCCAGCAGCTTAAAGAATAGCGGGGGGGCCATGGAGACCCAGTACTTC
size: -
V: TRBV7-2
J: TRBJ2-5
D: TRBD2
length: 17

CDR3: CASSAEDSPSYEQYF
DNA: TGTGCCAGCAGCGCAGAGGACAGCCCCTCCTACGAGCAGTACTTC
size: -
V: TRBV9
J: TRBJ2-7
D: -
length: 15

CDR3: CASSSLTSSGELFF
DNA: TGCGCCAGCAGCTCTCTGACCTCCTCCGGGGAGCTGTTTTTT
size: -
V: TRBV5-1
J: TRBJ2-2
D: -
length: 14

CDR3: CASSPPGRTYGYTF
DNA: TGTGCCAGCTCACCTCCTGGACGGACATATGGCTACACCTTC
size: -
V: TRBV18
J: TRBJ1-2
D: -
length: 14

CDR3: CASSYGPPGAFQPQHF
DNA: TGTGCCAGCAGTTACGGCCCACCAGGGGCTTTTCAGCCCCAGCATTTT
size: medium-sized
V: TRBV6-5
J: TRBJ1-5
D: -
length: 16

CDR3: CASSQDLSRGGNTGELFF
DNA: TGTGCCAGCAGCCAAGATCTCTCGCGGGGGGGCAACACCGGGGAGCTGTTTTTT
size: -
V: TRBV4-2
J: TRBJ2-2
D: TRBD2
length: 18

CDR3: CASSLLIAGADTQYF
DNA: TGCGCCAGCAGCTTGTTGATCGCGGGGGCAGATACGCAGTATTTT
size: -
V: TRBV5-1
J: TRBJ2-3
D: TRBD2
length: 15

CDR3: CASTRDHLTYEQYF
DNA: TGTGCCAGCACCCGGGACCACTTGACCTACGAGCAGTACTTC
size: -
V: TRBV7-2
J: TRBJ2-7
D: -
length: 14

CDR3: CASSHPGQNIQETQYF
DNA: TGTGCCAGCAGCCACCCGGGACAGAATATCCAAGAGACCCAGTACTTC
size: once
V: TRBV3-1/TRBV3-2
J: TRBJ2-5
D: TRBD1
length: 16

CDR3: CASSLGGANGYTF
DNA: TGCGCCAGCAGCTTAGGCGGGGCGAATGGCTACACCTTC
size: -
V: TRBV5-1
J: TRBJ1-2
D: -
length: 13

CDR3: CASSHGIEPGTEAFF
DNA: TGCGCCAGCAGCCATGGAATCGAGCCAGGGACTGAAGCTTTCTTT
size: -
V: TRBV4-3
J: TRBJ1-1
D: -
length: 15

CDR3: CASSPGGARQPQHF
DNA: TGTGCCAGCAGCCCCGGGGGCGCCCGGCAGCCCCAGCATTTT
size: -
V: TRBV28
J: TRBJ1-5
D: -
length: 14

CDR3: CASRPDSVPGELFF
DNA: TGTGCCAGCAGACCGGACAGTGTACCCGGGGAGCTGTTTTTT
size: -
V: TRBV6-5
J: TRBJ2-2
D: -
length: 14

CDR3: CASSQGTGGFSLHF
DNA: TGTGCCAGCAGCCAAGGGACAGGGGGTTTCTCCCTCCACTTT
size: -
V: TRBV3-1/TRBV3-2
J: TRBJ1-6
D: TRBD1
length: 14

CDR3: CASSKVTSNSPLHF
DNA: TGTGCCAGCAGCAAAGTAACCTCTAATTCACCCCTCCACTTT
size: -
V: TRBV7-9
J: TRBJ1-6
D: -
length: 14

CDR3: CASSPGTGDTQYF
DNA: TGTGCCAGCAGCCCCGGGACAGGGGATACGCAGTATTTT
size: -
V: TRBV3-1/TRBV3-2
J: TRBJ2-3
D: TRBD1
length: 13

CDR3: CASSFRTAPEAEKLFF
DNA: TGTGCCAGCAGTTTTAGGACGGCCCCGGAAGCAGAAAAACTGTTTTTT
size: -
V: TRBV28
J: TRBJ1-4
D: -
length: 16

CDR3: CASSLLLAGGLSGETQYF
DNA: TGTGCCAGCAGCTTGTTGCTAGCGGGGGGCCTTTCCGGGGAGACCCAGTACTTC
size: -
V: TRBV7-6
J: TRBJ2-5
D: TRBD2
length: 18

CDR3: CASSIGDYGYTF
DNA: TGTGCCAGTAGTATAGGGGACTATGGCTACACCTTC
size: once
V: TRBV19
J: TRBJ1-2
D: -
length: 12

CDR3: CASSKTVATNEKLFF
DNA: TGTGCCAGCAGTAAAACAGTTGCAACTAATGAAAAACTGTTTTTT
size: -
V: TRBV2
J: TRBJ1-4
D: -
length: 15

CDR3: CASSSLGRRETQYF
DNA: TGTGCCAGCAGCTCCCTGGGACGGAGAGAGACCCAGTACTTC
size: -
V: TRBV7-2
J: TRBJ2-5
D: -
length: 14

CDR3: CASSWGPRGANEKLFF
DNA: TGTGCCAGCAGCTGGGGTCCCAGGGGGGCTAATGAAAAACTGTTTTTT
size: -
V: TRBV5-6
J: TRBJ1-4
D: TRBD1
length: 16

CDR3: CASPRQGRRKPQHF
DNA: TGTGCCAGCCCTCGACAGGGGAGGAGGAAGCCCCAGCATTTT
size: -
V: TRBV27
J: TRBJ1-5
D: TRBD1
length: 14

CDR3: CASSLAGVDFYNEQFF
DNA: TGTGCCAGCAGCTTGGCCGGGGTCGATTTTTACAATGAGCAGTTCTTC
size: -
V: TRBV5-5
J: TRBJ2-1
D: -
length: 16

CDR3: CASSVNRDSLEGGYTF
DNA: TGTGCCAGCAGCGTAAACCGGGACAGTCTTGAGGGCGGCTACACCTTC
size: -
V: TRBV7-8
J: TRBJ1-2
D: TRBD1
length: 16

CDR3: CASRRGTFLAEAFF
DNA: TGTGCCAGTAGGAGGGGGACATTCTTGGCTGAAGCTTTCTTT
size: -
V: TRBV19
J: TRBJ1-1
D: -
length: 14

CDR3: CASSQRGTGQGNTEAFF
DNA: TGTGCCAGCAGCCAAAGGGGTACGGGACAGGGGAACACTGAAGCTTTCTTT
size: -
V: TRBV7-8
J: TRBJ1-1
D: TRBD1
length: 17

CDR3: CASNKGDGSYEQYF
DNA: TGTGCCAGCAACAAAGGGGACGGATCCTACGAGCAGTACTTC
size: -
V: TRBV6-5
J: TRBJ2-7
D: -
length: 14

CDR3: CASGPSRGTQYF
DNA: TGTGCTAGTGGTCCGTCGAGGGGTACGCAGTATTTT
size: -
V: TRBV12-5
J: TRBJ2-3
D: -
length: 12

CDR3: CASSSYDRDNTEAFF
DNA: TGTGCCAGCAGCTCTTACGACAGGGACAACACTGAAGCTTTCTTT
size: -
V: TRBV7-9
J: TRBJ1-1
D: TRBD1
length: 15

CDR3: CASKVGRAPPYEQYF
DNA: TGTGCCAGCAAGGTCGGTAGGGCCCCACCCTACGAGCAGTACTTC
size: -
V: TRBV7-8
J: TRBJ2-7
D: -
length: 15

CDR3: CASSSRRVGNEQFF
DNA: TGTGCCAGTAGCAGCAGGAGGGTAGGGAATGAGCAGTTCTTC
size: -
V: TRBV19
J: TRBJ2-1
D: -
length: 14

CDR3: CASSVEAATNEKLFF
DNA: TGTGCCAGCAGCGTAGAGGCGGCAACTAATGAAAAACTGTTTTTT
size: -
V: TRBV9
J: TRBJ1-4
D: -
length: 15

CDR3: CASSQNPHMNTEAFF
DNA: TGTGCCAGCAGCCAAAACCCTCACATGAACACTGAAGCTTTCTTT
size: once
V: TRBV4-2
J: TRBJ1-1
D: -
length: 15